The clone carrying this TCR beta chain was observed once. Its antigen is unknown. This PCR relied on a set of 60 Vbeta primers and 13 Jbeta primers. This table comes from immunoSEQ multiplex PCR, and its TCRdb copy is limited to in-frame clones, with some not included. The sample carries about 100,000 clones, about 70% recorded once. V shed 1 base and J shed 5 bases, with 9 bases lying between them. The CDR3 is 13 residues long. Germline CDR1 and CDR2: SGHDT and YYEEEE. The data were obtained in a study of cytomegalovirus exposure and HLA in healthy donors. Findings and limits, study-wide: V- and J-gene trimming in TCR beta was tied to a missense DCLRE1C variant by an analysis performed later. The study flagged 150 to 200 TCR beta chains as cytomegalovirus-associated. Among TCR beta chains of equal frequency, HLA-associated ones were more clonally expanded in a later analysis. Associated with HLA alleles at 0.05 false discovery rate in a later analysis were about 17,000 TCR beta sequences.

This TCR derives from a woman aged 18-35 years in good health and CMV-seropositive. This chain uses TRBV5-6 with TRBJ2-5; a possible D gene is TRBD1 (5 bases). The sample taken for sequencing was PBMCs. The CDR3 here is CASSLSRAETQYF. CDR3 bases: TGTGCCAGCAGCTTGAGCAGGGCGGAGACCCAGTACTTC.